A selection of T cell receptor beta chains follows, all from one sample in a study of beta chain features in type 1 diabetes. The table came from immunoSEQ multiplex PCR; TCRdb's copy has only in-frame clones and leaves some out. The profile covers about 260,000 clones, with roughly 21% appearing a single time and about 0.028% taken by the ten largest. Sequencing input: naive CD4+ T cells from blood. The receptor set was obtained from a woman between 40 and 55 years old with type 1 diabetes. The CDR3 runs from the conserved cysteine through the conserved F or W. D genes are given only for firm matches. The listing skips clone size in some rows; elsewhere it reads once, few, many or a size class.

length	V	J	D	size	CDR3	DNA
15	TRBV28	TRBJ1-5	NA	NA	CASNSESRGDQPQHF	TGTGCCAGCAATTCTGAATCCAGGGGAGATCAGCCCCAGCATTTT
15	TRBV18	TRBJ2-1	NA	NA	CASSPAGLASNEQFF	TGTGCCAGCTCCCCCGCCGGCCTAGCGAGCAATGAGCAGTTCTTC
14	TRBV4-2	TRBJ2-7	NA	few	CASSQGTDYYEQYF	TGTGCCAGCAGCCAAGGGACGGACTACTACGAGCAGTACTTC
12	TRBV14	TRBJ1-6	NA	NA	CASSHPYGGLHF	TGTGCCAGCAGCCACCCCTACGGGGGCCTCCACTTT
15	TRBV7-6	TRBJ2-6	NA	NA	CASSLWESGANVLTF	TGTGCCAGCAGCTTGTGGGAGTCTGGGGCCAACGTCCTGACTTTC
12	TRBV19	TRBJ1-2	TRBD1	NA	CASSPDRNGYTF	TGTGCCAGTAGCCCGGACAGGAATGGCTACACCTTC
13	TRBV27	TRBJ1-2	NA	NA	CASRNRLNYGYTF	TGTGCCAGCAGAAACAGGCTAAACTATGGCTACACCTTC
13	TRBV27	TRBJ1-2	TRBD1	NA	CASSRDRSYGYTF	TGTGCCAGCAGTCGGGACAGGTCTTATGGCTACACCTTC
16	TRBV4-2	TRBJ2-7	NA	NA	CASSQVVDTGEGEQYF	TGTGCCAGCAGCCAAGTAGTTGATACGGGAGAGGGTGAGCAGTACTTC
14	TRBV19	TRBJ1-5	NA	few	CASSMGEGSQPQHF	TGTGCCAGTAGTATGGGGGAGGGGAGTCAGCCCCAGCATTTT
14	TRBV28	TRBJ2-3	TRBD1	NA	CASSSTRDSDTQYF	TGTGCCAGCAGTTCAACAAGGGACAGCGATACGCAGTATTTT
12	TRBV7-9	TRBJ1-6	NA	few	CASAGRDSPLHF	TGTGCCAGCGCAGGGAGGGATTCACCCCTCCACTTT
12	TRBV2	TRBJ2-7	TRBD1	few	CASSGQGYEQYF	TGTGCCAGCAGTGGACAGGGGTACGAGCAGTACTTC
15	TRBV6-5	TRBJ1-4	NA	few	CASSYSWRGDEKLFF	TGTGCCAGCAGTTACTCGTGGCGGGGGGATGAAAAACTGTTTTTT
16	TRBV6-1	TRBJ2-6	NA	NA	CASTETGFSGANVLTF	TGTGCCAGCACTGAGACAGGTTTCTCTGGGGCCAACGTCCTGACTTTC
15	TRBV6-6	TRBJ2-2	NA	NA	CASSYGTPNTGELFF	TGTGCCAGCAGTTACGGGACACCTAACACCGGGGAGCTGTTTTTT
15	TRBV5-4	TRBJ1-4	TRBD1	few	CASSSPGQGSEKLFF	TGTGCCAGCAGCTCCCCGGGACAGGGGAGTGAAAAACTGTTTTTT
14	TRBV7-2	TRBJ2-2	TRBD2	few	CASSPPTSLWELFF	TGTGCCAGCAGCCCACCGACTAGCTTGTGGGAGCTGTTTTTT
14	TRBV6-5	TRBJ2-5	TRBD2	NA	CASSYGLAAETQYF	TGTGCCAGCAGTTATGGGCTAGCGGCGGAGACCCAGTACTTC
14	TRBV7-6	TRBJ2-7	TRBD2	NA	CASSLASGSFEQYF	TGTGCCAGCAGCTTAGCTAGCGGGAGCTTCGAGCAGTACTTC
16	TRBV18	TRBJ1-5	NA	NA	CASSPPESGGNQPQHF	TGTGCCAGCTCACCACCCGAATCAGGGGGCAATCAGCCCCAGCATTTT
13	TRBV11-2	TRBJ1-5	TRBD1	NA	CASSPTGEQPQHF	TGTGCCAGCAGCCCGACAGGGGAACAGCCCCAGCATTTT
14	TRBV5-4	TRBJ2-1	TRBD2	NA	CAGGGASAYNEQFF	TGTGCAGGCGGGGGGGCCAGTGCCTACAATGAGCAGTTCTTC
14	TRBV5-1	TRBJ1-2	NA	few	CASSLITVNYGYTF	TGCGCCAGCAGCTTAATTACGGTTAACTATGGCTACACCTTC
16	TRBV29-1	TRBJ2-6	NA	few	CSVEDQAGAGANVLTF	TGCAGCGTTGAAGATCAGGCAGGGGCTGGGGCCAACGTCCTGACTTTC
15	TRBV11-2	TRBJ1-1	NA	NA	CASSLGVGGQDEAFF	TGTGCCAGCAGCTTAGGGGTGGGGGGGCAAGATGAAGCTTTCTTT
13	TRBV27	TRBJ1-2	NA	few	CASSYRVRDGYTF	TGTGCCAGCAGTTACCGGGTCAGAGATGGCTACACCTTC